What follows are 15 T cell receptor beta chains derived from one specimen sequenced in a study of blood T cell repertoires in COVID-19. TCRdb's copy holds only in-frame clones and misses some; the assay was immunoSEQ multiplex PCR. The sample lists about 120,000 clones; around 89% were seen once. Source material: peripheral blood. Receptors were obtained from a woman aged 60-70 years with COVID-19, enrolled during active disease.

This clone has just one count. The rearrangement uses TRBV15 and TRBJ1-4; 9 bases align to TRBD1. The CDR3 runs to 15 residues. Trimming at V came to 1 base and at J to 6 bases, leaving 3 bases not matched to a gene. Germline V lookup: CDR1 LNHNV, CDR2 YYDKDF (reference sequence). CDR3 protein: CATSRAQGAYEKLFF. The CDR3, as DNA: TGTGCCACCAGCAGAGCACAGGGGGCTTATGAAAAACTGTTTTTT.

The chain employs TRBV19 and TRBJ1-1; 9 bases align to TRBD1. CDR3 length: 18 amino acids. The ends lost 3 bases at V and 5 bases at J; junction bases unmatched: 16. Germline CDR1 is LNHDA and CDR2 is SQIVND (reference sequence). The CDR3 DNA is TGTGCCAGTAGTATGGGGATAAACAGGGGGCGGGCGCGGACTGAAGCTTTCTTT. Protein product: CASSMGINRGRARTEAFF.

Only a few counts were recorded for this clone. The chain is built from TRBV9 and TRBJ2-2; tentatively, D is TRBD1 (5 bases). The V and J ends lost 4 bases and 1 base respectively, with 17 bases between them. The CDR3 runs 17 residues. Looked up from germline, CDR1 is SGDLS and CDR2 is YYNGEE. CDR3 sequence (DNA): TGTGCCAGCAGCCCGCCCCCGGACACATTGAACACCGGGGAGCTGTTTTTT. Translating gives CASSPPPDTLNTGELFF.

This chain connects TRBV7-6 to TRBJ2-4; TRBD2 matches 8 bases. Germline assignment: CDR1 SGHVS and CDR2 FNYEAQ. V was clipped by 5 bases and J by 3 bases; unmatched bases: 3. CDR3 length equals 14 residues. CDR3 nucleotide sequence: TGTGCCAGCAGCCCGACTAGCGTCAAAAACATTCAGTACTTC. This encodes CASSPTSVKNIQYF.

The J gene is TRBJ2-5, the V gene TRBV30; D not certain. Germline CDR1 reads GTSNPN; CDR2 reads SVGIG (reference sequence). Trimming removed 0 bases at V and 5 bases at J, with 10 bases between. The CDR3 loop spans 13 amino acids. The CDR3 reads CAWSVRALETQYF. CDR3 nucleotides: TGTGCCTGGAGTGTACGAGCGCTGGAGACCCAGTACTTC.

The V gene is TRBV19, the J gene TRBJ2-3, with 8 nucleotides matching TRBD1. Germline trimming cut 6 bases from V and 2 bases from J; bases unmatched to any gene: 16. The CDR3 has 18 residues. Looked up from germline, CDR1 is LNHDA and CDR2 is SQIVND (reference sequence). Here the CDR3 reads CASRAIAGGLPTTDTQYF. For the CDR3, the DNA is TGTGCCAGTAGAGCCATCGCAGGGGGCCTACCGACCACAGATACGCAGTATTTT.

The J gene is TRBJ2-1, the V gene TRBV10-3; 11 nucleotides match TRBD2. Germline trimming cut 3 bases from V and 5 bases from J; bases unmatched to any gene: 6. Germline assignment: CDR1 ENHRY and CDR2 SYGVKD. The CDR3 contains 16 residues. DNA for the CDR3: TGTGCCATCAGTGACCCCGGGACTAGCGGAAACAATGAGCAGTTCTTC. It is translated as CAISDPGTSGNNEQFF.

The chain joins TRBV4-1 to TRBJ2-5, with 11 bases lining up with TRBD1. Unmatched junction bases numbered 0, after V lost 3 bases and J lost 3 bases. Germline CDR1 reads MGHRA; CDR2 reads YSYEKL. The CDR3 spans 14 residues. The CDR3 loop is CASSQGQGEETQYF. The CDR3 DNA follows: TGCGCCAGCAGCCAGGGACAGGGGGAAGAGACCCAGTACTTC.

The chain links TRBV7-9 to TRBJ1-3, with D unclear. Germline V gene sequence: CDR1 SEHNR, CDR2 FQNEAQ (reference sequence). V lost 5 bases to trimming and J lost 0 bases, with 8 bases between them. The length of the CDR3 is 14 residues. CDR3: CASSPSRSGNTIYF. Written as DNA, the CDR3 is TGTGCCAGCAGCCCAAGCCGCTCTGGAAACACCATATATTTT.

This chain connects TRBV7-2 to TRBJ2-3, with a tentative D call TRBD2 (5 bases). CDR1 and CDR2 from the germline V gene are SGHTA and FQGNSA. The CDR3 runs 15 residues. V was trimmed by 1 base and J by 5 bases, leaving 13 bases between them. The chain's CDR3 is CASSLGLLGGDTQYF. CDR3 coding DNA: TGTGCCAGCAGCTTAGGGTTGCTAGGAGGAGATACGCAGTATTTT. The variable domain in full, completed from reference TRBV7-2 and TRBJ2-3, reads GAGVSQSPSNKVTEKGKDVELRCDPISGHTALYWYRQSLGQGLEFLIYFQGNSAPDKSGLPSDRFSAERTGGSVSTLTIQRTQQEDSAVYLCASSLGLLGGDTQYFGPGTRLTVL.

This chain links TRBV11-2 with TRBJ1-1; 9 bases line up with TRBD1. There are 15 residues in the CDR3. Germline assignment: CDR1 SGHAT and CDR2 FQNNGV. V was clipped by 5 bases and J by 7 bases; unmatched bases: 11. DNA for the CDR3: TGTGCCAGCAGCCCCGGGACAGGGCGATACGGTGAAGCTTTCTTT. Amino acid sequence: CASSPGTGRYGEAFF.

CDR3 loop: CASSPVGRNQETQYF. The CDR3 DNA follows: TGCGCCAGCAGCCCAGTGGGCCGGAATCAAGAGACCCAGTACTTC. The chain couples TRBV5-1 to TRBJ2-5, with unresolved D. The CDR3 loop spans 15 amino acids. Germline lookup yields CDR1 SGHRS and CDR2 YFSETQ. Trimming cost V 4 bases and J 2 bases, with 15 bases left between them.

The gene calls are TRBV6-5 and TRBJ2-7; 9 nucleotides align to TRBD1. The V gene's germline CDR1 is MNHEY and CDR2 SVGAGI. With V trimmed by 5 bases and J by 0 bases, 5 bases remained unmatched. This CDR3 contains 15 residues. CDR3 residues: CASSPGQGSSYEQYF. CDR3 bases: TGTGCCAGCAGTCCCGGACAGGGGTCCTCCTACGAGCAGTACTTC.

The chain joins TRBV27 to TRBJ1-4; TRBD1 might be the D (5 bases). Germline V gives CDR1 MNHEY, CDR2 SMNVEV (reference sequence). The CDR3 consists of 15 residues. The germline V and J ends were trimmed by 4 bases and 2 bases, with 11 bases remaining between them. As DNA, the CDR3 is TGTGCCAGCAGTTGGCAGGGCTACACTAATGAAAAACTGTTTTTT. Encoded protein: CASSWQGYTNEKLFF.

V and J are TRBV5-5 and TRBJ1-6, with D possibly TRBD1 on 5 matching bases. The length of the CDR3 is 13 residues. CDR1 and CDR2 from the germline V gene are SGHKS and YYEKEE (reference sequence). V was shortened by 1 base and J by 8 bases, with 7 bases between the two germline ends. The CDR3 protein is CASSLSGDSPLHF. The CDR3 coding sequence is TGTGCCAGCAGCTTGTCGGGGGATTCACCCCTCCACTTT.